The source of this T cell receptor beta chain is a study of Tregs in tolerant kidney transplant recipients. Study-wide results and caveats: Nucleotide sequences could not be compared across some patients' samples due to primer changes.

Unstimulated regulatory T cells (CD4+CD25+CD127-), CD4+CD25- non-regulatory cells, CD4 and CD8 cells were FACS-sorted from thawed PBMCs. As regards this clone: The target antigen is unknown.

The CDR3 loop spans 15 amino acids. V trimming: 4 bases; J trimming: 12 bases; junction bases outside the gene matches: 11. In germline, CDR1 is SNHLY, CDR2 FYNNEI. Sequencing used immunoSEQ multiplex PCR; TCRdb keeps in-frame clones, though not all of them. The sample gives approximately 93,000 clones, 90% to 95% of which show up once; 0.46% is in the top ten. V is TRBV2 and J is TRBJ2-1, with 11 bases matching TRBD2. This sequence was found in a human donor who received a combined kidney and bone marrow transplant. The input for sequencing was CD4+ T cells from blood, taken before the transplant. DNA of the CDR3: TGTGCCAGCAGTGTAGCTAGCGGGGGGCCCGTCGGGCAGTTCTTC. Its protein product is CASSVASGGPVGQFF.